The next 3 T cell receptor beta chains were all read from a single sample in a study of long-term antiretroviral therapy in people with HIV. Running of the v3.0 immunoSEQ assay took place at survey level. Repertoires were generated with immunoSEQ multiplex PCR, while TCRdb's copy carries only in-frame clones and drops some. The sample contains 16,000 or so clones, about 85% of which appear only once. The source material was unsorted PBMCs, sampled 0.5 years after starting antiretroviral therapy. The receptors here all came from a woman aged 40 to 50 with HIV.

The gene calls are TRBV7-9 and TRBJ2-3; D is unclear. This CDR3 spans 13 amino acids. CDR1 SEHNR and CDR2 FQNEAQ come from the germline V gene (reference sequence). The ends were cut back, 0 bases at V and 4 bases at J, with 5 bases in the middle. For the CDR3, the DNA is TGTGCCAGCAGCTTAGCAAGCCCAGATACGCAGTATTTT. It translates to CASSLASPDTQYF. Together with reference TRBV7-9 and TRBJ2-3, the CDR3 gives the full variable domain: DTGVSQNPRHKITKRGQNVTFRCDPISEHNRLYWYRQTLGQGPEFLTYFQNEAQLEKSRLLSDRFSAERPKGSFSTLEIQRTEQGDSAMYLCASSLASPDTQYFGPGTRLTVL.

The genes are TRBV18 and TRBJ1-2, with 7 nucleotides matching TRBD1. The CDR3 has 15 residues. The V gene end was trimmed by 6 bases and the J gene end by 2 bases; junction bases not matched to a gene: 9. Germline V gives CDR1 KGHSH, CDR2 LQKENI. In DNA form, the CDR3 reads TGTGCCAGCTCCCCAATCTCGGGACAGAACTATGGCTACACCTTC. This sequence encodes CASSPISGQNYGYTF.

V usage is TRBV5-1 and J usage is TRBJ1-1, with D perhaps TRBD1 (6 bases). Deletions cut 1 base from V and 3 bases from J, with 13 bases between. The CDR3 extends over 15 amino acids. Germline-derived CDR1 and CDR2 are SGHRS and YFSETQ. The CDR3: CASSLSYREDTEAFF. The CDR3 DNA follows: TGCGCCAGCAGCTTGAGTTACAGGGAGGACACTGAAGCTTTCTTT.